One and the same sample provided the 23 T cell receptor beta chains below, sequenced in a study of blood T cells in healthy people across ages. A sample-barcoded 5' primer and a J-beta primer mix were used in a second PCR of roughly 7 to 12 cycles. TCRdb itself ran the 5' RACE reads through MiXCR, one entry per CDR3 protein. The sample has hundreds of thousands of distinct CDR3 sequences; under 35% are singletons. Sequenced sample: blood. The receptors shown here come from a woman of 80 years or more in good health.

V and J are TRBV12-3 or TRBV12-4 and TRBJ1-2; D is unclear. V lost 1 base and J 7 bases, leaving 10 bases between the germline ends. The CDR3 has 13 residues. CDR3: CASSLGPDLGYTF. The CDR3 nucleotides are TGTGCCAGCAGTTTAGGGCCAGATCTTGGCTACACCTTC.

The rearrangement uses TRBV7-9 and TRBJ2-5, with TRBD2 matching over 8 bases. CDR1 and CDR2 from the germline V gene are SEHNR and FQNEAQ (reference sequence). The CDR3 length is 16 residues. Germline trimming cut 2 bases from V and 3 bases from J; bases unmatched to any gene: 8. This CDR3 reads CASSLYPAGGKETQYF. In DNA form, the CDR3 reads TGTGCCAGCAGCTTATACCCGGCGGGGGGAAAAGAGACCCAGTACTTC.

This clonotype was seen many times. A read error may produce the germline difference seen at one junction end. The chain links TRBV7-2 to TRBJ2-5; the match to TRBD2 covers 12 bases. The germline gives CDR1 SGHTA, CDR2 FQGNSA. The CDR3 runs 14 residues. The CDR3 bases are TGCGCCAGCAGTTTGGGACTAGCGGGAGAGACCCAGTACTTC. Translating gives CASSLGLAGETQYF.

The chain carries TRBV6-2 or TRBV6-3 and TRBJ1-1; a possible D gene is TRBD1 (6 bases). With 3 bases removed from V and 4 bases from J, the gap between germline ends came to 15 bases. CDR3 length: 15 residues. The germline CDR1 and CDR2 sequences are MNHEY and SVGEGT. The CDR3 DNA reads as TGTGCCAGCAGTTATTCCTGGGGGCGGGCCACTGAAGCTTTCTTT. Translated: CASSYSWGRATEAFF.

V usage is TRBV18 and J usage is TRBJ2-2; TRBD1 matches at 8 bases. V shed 6 bases and J 4 bases; nucleotides not matched to a gene: 7. Looked up from germline, CDR1 is KGHSH and CDR2 is LQKENI. The CDR3 spans 15 residues. CDR3 in DNA: TGTGCCAGCTCGTTTCTCACAGGGGGCACCGGGGAGCTGTTTTTT. Translation: CASSFLTGGTGELFF.

This clonotype was observed at least ten times. The chain is built from TRBV20-1 and TRBJ2-7, with 8 bases identical to TRBD1. Germline V CDR1 and CDR2: DFQATT, SNEGSKA (reference sequence). V was pared by 3 bases and J by 4 bases, with 8 bases of the junction left unmatched. The CDR3 extends over 14 amino acids. CDR3 loop: CSARGTGDPYEQYF. The CDR3 bases are TGCAGTGCTAGGGGGACAGGCGACCCTTACGAGCAGTACTTC.

As concerns this clonotype: A much larger clonotype is one base distant, so this may be a read error. The chain links TRBV12-3 or TRBV12-4 to TRBJ1-1, with unresolved D. This CDR3 is built from 13 residues. The CDR3 protein is CAGSGYPNTEAFF. The CDR3 coding sequence is TGTGCCGGCAGCGGATATCCGAACACTGAAGCTTTCTTT.

This clonotype came up many times. The gene calls are TRBV11-2 and TRBJ2-1; D remains ambiguous. Trimming took 5 bases from V and 6 from J, leaving 8 bases between them. CDR1 and CDR2 from the germline V gene are SGHAT and FQNNGV. This CDR3 region has 12 residues. The CDR3 DNA sequence: TGTGCCAGCAGCCTTGCTAGCAATGAGCAGTTCTTC. This encodes CASSLASNEQFF.

The rearrangement uses TRBV29-1 and TRBJ2-1; no definite D call. The J call may not be correct, given that the DNA end is closer to TRBJ2-7. The CDR3 length is 11 residues. Germline V lookup: CDR1 SQVTM, CDR2 ANQGSEA. The CDR3 DNA reads as TGCAGCGTTGGAGGTGGATACGAGCAGTACTTC. This sequence encodes CSVGGGYEQYF.

In the case of this clonotype: A clone one base away is much larger, so this may be a read error. The genes are TRBV4-2 and TRBJ1-2, with D tentatively TRBD1 (5 bases). With 3 bases removed from V and 8 bases from J, the gap between germline ends came to 22 bases. In germline, CDR1 is LGHNA, CDR2 YNFKEQ. CDR3 size: 16 residues. The CDR3 nucleotides are TGTGCCAGCAGCCACGACTGGGGGGGAAGTACGTACGGCTACACCTTC. As protein: CASSHDWGGSTYGYTF.

The table lists this clonotype with many counts. The DNA for the CDR3 is TGTGCCAGCAGTTTGAGGATCCAAGAGACCCAGTACTTC. Translating gives CASSLRIQETQYF. The chain uses TRBV28 and TRBJ2-5; unclear D gene. The CDR3 covers 13 residues. The V end was cut by 3 bases, the J end by 1 base, with 6 bases between. Looked up from germline, CDR1 is MDHEN and CDR2 is SYDVKM.

CDR3 in DNA: TGTGCCAGCAGCCTGACTAGCGGGGGGGCCCATGAGCAGTTCTTC. This encodes CASSLTSGGAHEQFF. The J gene is TRBJ2-1, the V gene TRBV5-6; 14 bases fit TRBD2. This CDR3 has 15 residues. The germline V gene encodes CDR1 SGHDT and CDR2 YYEEEE. V lost 4 bases to trimming and J lost 8 bases; unmatched junction nucleotides: 5.

The chain is built from TRBV5-1 and TRBJ2-7, with 7 bases identical to TRBD2. After removal of 5 bases from V and 7 bases from J, the junction contained 12 bases not matched to a gene. This CDR3 is 14 amino acids long. Germline V gene data show CDR1 as SGHRS and CDR2 as YFSETQ. For the CDR3, the DNA is TGCGCCAGCAGGGGGGGGGGATTCTACAATGAGCAGTACTTC. Its translation: CASRGGGFYNEQYF.

This clonotype was observed many times. The chain uses TRBV30 and TRBJ1-1; D is undetermined. This CDR3 is 10 amino acids long. Trimming stripped 7 bases from V and 7 bases from J, with 10 bases between. CDR1 and CDR2 (germline): GTSNPN, SVGIG (reference sequence). Written as DNA, the CDR3 is TGTGCCTCCGGGAGGGTTGAAGCTTTCTTT. This sequence encodes CASGRVEAFF. Full variable domain (rest looked up from reference TRBV30 and TRBJ1-1): SQTIHQWPATLVQPVGSPLSLECTVEGTSNPNLYWYRQAAGRGLQLLFYSVGIGQISSEVPQNLSASRPQDRQFILSSKKLLLSDSGFYLCASGRVEAFFGQGTRLTVV.

The chain uses TRBV7-2 and TRBJ2-5; 11 bases line up with TRBD2. Germline trimming cut 2 bases from V and 3 bases from J; bases unmatched to any gene: 5. Germline-derived CDR1 and CDR2 are SGHTA and FQGNSA. The CDR3 consists of 16 residues. In DNA, the CDR3 is TGTGCCAGCAGCTTAATACTAGCGGGGGCCAAAGAGACCCAGTACTTC. Translated: CASSLILAGAKETQYF.

As regards this clonotype: This could be a read error, since a much larger clone is one nucleotide away. This sequence joins TRBV7-9 and TRBJ2-7, with 7 positions matching TRBD2. The CDR3 length is 14 residues. Trimming removed 7 bases from V and 7 bases from J; junction bases left unmatched: 13. The germline V gene encodes CDR1 SEHNR and CDR2 FQNEAQ (reference sequence). The CDR3 nucleotides read TGTGCCAGCATCCAGTCGCGGGGGAACAATGAGCAGTACTTC. Its translation: CASIQSRGNNEQYF.

This clonotype was seen ten or more times. The V gene is TRBV3-1, the J gene TRBJ2-5, with D perhaps matching TRBD1 (6 bases). Trimming shortened V by 6 bases and J by 2 bases, and 13 bases separated the two germline ends. The germline CDR1 and CDR2 sequences are LGHDT and YNNKEL (reference sequence). The CDR3 contains 14 residues. CDR3 bases: TGTGCCAGCAGGGGAATAGGGGGTCAAGAGACCCAGTACTTC. Its protein is CASRGIGGQETQYF.

A remark on this clonotype: The junction does not match germline at one end; this may be a read error. The V and J genes are TRBV6-2 or TRBV6-3 and TRBJ2-5; D could derive from TRBD1 or TRBD2 (5 bases each). Germline lookup yields CDR1 MNHEY and CDR2 SVGEGT. The CDR3 is 12 amino acids. The CDR3 sequence is CTSGQTYNEQYF. The DNA for the CDR3 is TGTACCAGCGGACAAACATACAATGAGCAGTACTTC.

About this clonotype: A much bigger clone sits one base away, suggesting this may be a read error. This chain uses TRBV6-6 with TRBJ1-4, with a possible D match to TRBD1 (5 bases). This CDR3 spans 15 amino acids. Germline CDR1 is MNHNY and CDR2 is SVGAGI (reference sequence). V was shortened by 7 bases and J by 4 bases, with 16 bases between the two germline ends. CDR3 sequence (DNA): TGTGCCAGCAACGAACCGGGACGGCTTAATGAAAAACTGTTTTTT. Protein sequence: CASNEPGRLNEKLFF.

This chain uses TRBV28 with TRBJ2-7; 10 positions agree with TRBD1. Per the germline V gene, CDR1 is MDHEN and CDR2 is SYDVKM. V lost 8 bases to trimming and J lost 0 bases; unmatched junction nucleotides: 4. The length of the CDR3 is 14 residues. The CDR3 DNA follows: TGTGCCAGCGGCGGGACAGGGGCCTCCTACGAGCAGTACTTC. This sequence encodes CASGGTGASYEQYF.

This clonotype has a count of ten or more. The chain has TRBV3-1 and TRBJ2-1, with TRBD2 matching 15 bases. The CDR3 loop spans 16 amino acids. The ends lost 0 bases at V and 9 bases at J; junction bases unmatched: 3. Per germline, CDR1 LGHDT and CDR2 YNNKEL (reference sequence). As DNA, the CDR3 is TGTGCCAGCAGCCAAGAACCGGGACTAGCGGGGGGTGAGCAGTTCTTC. Translated: CASSQEPGLAGGEQFF.

This clonotype was seen many times. J is TRBJ2-5 and V is TRBV10-2; perhaps D is TRBD1 or TRBD2 (5 bases each). Per the germline V gene, CDR1 is WSHSY and CDR2 is SAAADI. The CDR3 length is 16 residues. Trimming removed 6 bases at V and 3 bases at J, with 20 bases between. CDR3 loop: CASSLKPGPREETQYF. CDR3 bases: TGCGCCAGCAGCCTTAAACCGGGACCCCGAGAAGAGACCCAGTACTTC.

The sample holds many counts of this clonotype. This chain joins TRBV20-1 and TRBJ2-1, with TRBD2 matching over 15 bases. The germline gives CDR1 DFQATT, CDR2 SNEGSKA (reference sequence). CDR3 length: 15 residues. Unmatched junction bases numbered 8, after V lost 5 bases and J lost 9 bases. The CDR3 coding sequence is TGCAGTGCTCTATCCGGACTAGCGGGAGGGTTTGAGCAGTTCTTC. Its translation: CSALSGLAGGFEQFF.